This T cell receptor beta chain emerged from a study of cytomegalovirus exposure and HLA in healthy donors. The PCR made use of 60 Vbeta and 13 Jbeta primers. Libraries were prepared by immunoSEQ multiplex PCR; TCRdb keeps only in-frame clonotypes and omits some of them. The table lists roughly 200,000 clones, 8.5% to 10% of them singletons. V was cut by 0 bases and J by 2 bases, with 4 bases left in between. Germline V gives CDR1 MNHNS, CDR2 SASEGT. The CDR3 covers 13 residues. Donors were ostensibly healthy at sampling, although undocumented immune exposures were probable. The source of this sequence is a woman in her thirties in good health and CMV-seropositive. J is TRBJ1-1 and V is TRBV6-1; D is uncertain. Sequencing was carried out using PBMCs. CDR3 amino acids: CASSEARNTEAFF. DNA for the CDR3: TGTGCCAGCAGTGAAGCCAGAAACACTGAAGCTTTCTTT.